This TCR beta chain was identified during a study of blood T cell repertoires in COVID-19. Looking at the study overall: The samples span acute and convalescent COVID-19 from the United States, Italy and Spain. In each case, the material was cDNA or gDNA derived from T cells, B-cell-depleted T cells, or PBMCs.

V trimming: 5 bases; J trimming: 5 bases; junction bases outside the gene matches: 3. The CDR3 runs 15 residues. CDR1 KGHDR and CDR2 SFDVKD come from the germline V gene. In the source study's methods: Nucleated cell counts were estimated from reference gene primer amplification. The assay was immunoSEQ multiplex PCR, and TCRdb's table has in-frame clones only and misses some. V and J calls plus clone size are reproduced from that table; the DNA served to infer D and trimming. Of 150,000 to 200,000 clones in the sample, around four fifths were seen once. The TCR originated in a woman aged 25 to 45 with acute or convalescent COVID-19. Sequences were obtained from peripheral blood. The gene calls are TRBV24-1 and TRBJ2-5, with 14 bases fitting TRBD2. The CDR3 loop is CATSGGLAGEETQYF. The DNA of the CDR3 is TGTGCCACCAGTGGGGGACTAGCGGGAGAGGAGACCCAGTACTTC.